The 14 T cell receptor beta chains presented below share a single source sample, sequenced in a study of T cells in Graves' hyperthyroidism and ophthalmopathy. What was amplified from RNA transcripts were TCR beta CDR3 regions. TCR CDR3 regions were first amplified by RT-PCR with HTBI primers. TCRdb passed the multiplex PCR reads through MiXCR, listing each CDR3 protein once. The data show 350,000 or so distinct CDR3 sequences, 15% to 20% seen once. The sequencing input was blood. These TCRs come from a woman aged 45-65 years with Graves' hyperthyroidism.

The J gene is TRBJ1-1, the V gene TRBV20-1, with D perhaps matching TRBD1 (5 bases). The CDR3 spans 12 residues. CDR1 is DFQATT, CDR2 SNEGSKA, per germline (reference sequence). Trimming removed 2 bases from V and 5 bases from J, with 9 bases in between. The DNA of the CDR3 is TGCAGTGCTAGATGGGGCTGGACTGAAGCTTTCTTT. Translation gives CSARWGWTEAFF.

This clonotype was found many times. The V and J genes are TRBV6-1 and TRBJ2-3, with TRBD2 as a possible D gene (5 bases). The CDR3 contains 14 residues. V lost 7 bases to trimming and J lost 1 base, with 12 bases between them. Germline V gene lookup returns CDR1 MNHNS and CDR2 SASEGT. CDR3 sequence reads: CASNRGYGTDTQYF. CDR3 nucleotide sequence: TGTGCCAGCAATCGGGGATACGGCACAGATACGCAGTATTTT.

As to this clonotype: One end of the junction is discordant with germline, which a read error may explain. The chain employs TRBV6-5 and TRBJ2-1; D ambiguous. Germline V lookup: CDR1 MNHEY, CDR2 SVGAGI. This CDR3 comprises 13 residues. CDR3 coding DNA: TGTGCCAGCAGTGACTCCTTATACAATGAGCAGTTCTTC. Protein: CASSDSLYNEQFF.

There are many counts of this clonotype. The CDR3 DNA sequence: TGTGCCAGCAGCGGACAGGGGGCGAGAGATACGCAGTATTTT. Translated: CASSGQGARDTQYF. The chain recombines TRBV3-1 with TRBJ2-3, with 11 positions matching TRBD1. The length of the CDR3 is 14 residues. J was trimmed by 5 bases and V by 5 bases; bases with no gene match: 3. Germline V CDR1 and CDR2: LGHDT, YNNKEL (reference sequence).

This clonotype was observed a few times. This CDR3 reads CASSQDRVGQPQHF. CDR3 in DNA: TGTGCCAGCAGCCAGGACAGGGTAGGGCAGCCCCAGCATTTT. The V gene is TRBV4-2, the J gene TRBJ1-5; TRBD1 matches 8 bases. CDR1 and CDR2 from the germline V gene are LGHNA and YNFKEQ. With V trimmed by 3 bases and J by 7 bases, 5 bases remained unmatched. This CDR3 has 14 residues.

In this sample, this clonotype turned up many times. The rearrangement joins TRBV12-3 or TRBV12-4 to TRBJ1-1; 9 bases align to TRBD1. The CDR3 is made up of 14 amino acids. Unmatched junction bases numbered 4, after V lost 7 bases and J lost 1 base. CDR3 coding DNA: TGTGCCAGCACCGGGGACAGGGAGAACACTGAAGCTTTCTTT. It translates to CASTGDRENTEAFF.

This clonotype was seen a handful of times. The chain carries TRBV20-1 and TRBJ1-1; 9 bases map to TRBD1. Germline trimming cut 1 base from V and 0 bases from J; bases unmatched to any gene: 9. Per the germline V gene, CDR1 is DFQATT and CDR2 is SNEGSKA (reference sequence). This CDR3 comprises 17 residues. The CDR3 DNA sequence: TGCAGTGCTAGAGGTCGACTACAGGGGGCGGTGAACACTGAAGCTTTCTTT. This gives the protein CSARGRLQGAVNTEAFF.

This clonotype was counted many times. The CDR3 coding sequence is TGTGCCAGCAGAAGTCCCAGGGGGTTATCGTACAATGAGCAGTTCTTC. It encodes CASRSPRGLSYNEQFF. The chain has TRBV11-2 and TRBJ2-1, with TRBD1 identical over 7 bases. The V gene's germline CDR1 is SGHAT and CDR2 FQNNGV. The CDR3 contains 16 residues. The V segment lost 6 bases and the J segment 4 bases; nucleotides outside the gene matches: 12.

This clonotype was counted at least ten times. This chain joins TRBV11-2 and TRBJ2-5, with a possible D match to TRBD1 (5 bases). This CDR3 comprises 13 residues. Germline CDR1 and CDR2: SGHAT and FQNNGV. Trimming left V 5 bases short and J 2 bases short, with 9 bases between. In DNA form, the CDR3 reads TGTGCCAGCAGCCCGCAGGGACAAGAGACCCAGTACTTC. This encodes CASSPQGQETQYF.

This rearrangement joins TRBV4-2 to TRBJ2-5; perhaps TRBD1 as D (5 bases). The CDR3 length is 13 residues. CDR1 LGHNA and CDR2 YNFKEQ come from the germline V gene. V was cut by 6 bases and J by 2 bases, with 10 bases left in between. The CDR3 loop is CASRRDRQETQYF. CDR3 nucleotide sequence: TGTGCCAGCAGACGCGACAGACAAGAGACCCAGTACTTC.

The rearrangement joins TRBV28 to TRBJ2-7; possibly TRBD1 or TRBD2 for D (5 bases each). The CDR3 is 15 amino acids. Germline V CDR1 and CDR2: MDHEN, SYDVKM. V was shortened by 1 base and J by 5 bases, with 15 bases between the two germline ends. Here the CDR3 DNA reads TGTGCCAGCAGTTTATCCCCGGGGCAGGGTGACGAGCAGTACGTC. Encoded protein: CASSLSPGQGDEQYV.

In its sample, this clonotype was seen many times. The chain recombines TRBV11-3 with TRBJ2-2, with D perhaps matching TRBD1 (5 bases). V gave up 6 bases and J gave up 5 bases, with 13 bases separating them. Germline lookup yields CDR1 SGHNT and CDR2 YENEEA. This CDR3 is built from 14 residues. In DNA, the CDR3 is TGTGCCAGCAGGCAGGGAAGCTGGACCGGGGAGCTGTTTTTT. Translated, it gives CASRQGSWTGELFF.

This clonotype was seen at least ten times. The chain joins TRBV30 to TRBJ2-2; TRBD2 matches 7 bases. The CDR3 has 16 amino acids. CDR1 and CDR2 (germline): GTSNPN, SVGIG (reference sequence). With V trimmed by 8 bases and J by 4 bases, 16 bases remained unmatched. The DNA of the CDR3 is TGTGCCGCCTCGGGCGGGGGTCGGCGACCCACCGGGGAGCTGTTTTTT. It encodes CAASGGGRRPTGELFF. Based on the CDR3 plus reference TRBV30 and TRBJ2-2, the full variable domain is SQTIHQWPATLVQPVGSPLSLECTVEGTSNPNLYWYRQAAGRGLQLLFYSVGIGQISSEVPQNLSASRPQDRQFILSSKKLLLSDSGFYLCAASGGGRRPTGELFFGEGSRLTVL.

This clonotype appeared a few times. The CDR3 coding sequence is TGCAGTGCTATCCCGTGGGGAGGCACTGGGGCCAACGTCCTGACTTTC. It encodes CSAIPWGGTGANVLTF. The chain combines TRBV20-1 with TRBJ2-6, with D maybe TRBD2 (6 bases). Per germline, CDR1 DFQATT and CDR2 SNEGSKA (reference sequence). This CDR3 has 16 amino acids. V was trimmed by 4 bases and J by 2 bases, leaving 15 bases between them.